This is a list of T cell receptor beta chains from one sample in a study of blood T cell repertoires in COVID-19. TCRdb's copy holds only in-frame clones and misses some; the assay was immunoSEQ multiplex PCR. The sample has 45,000 to 70,000 clones, roughly 82% seen once. Specimen: peripheral blood. The receptors stem from a woman older than 75 with acute or convalescent COVID-19. Both conserved end residues are part of each CDR3.

CDR3 length	V gene	CDR3 protein
15	TRBV2	CASRALAGGAYEQYF
15	TRBV18	CASSSGQGAITEAFF
13	TRBV29-1	CSVFRREGTEAFF
13	TRBV29-1	CSVRLAGFGEQFF
16	TRBV12-5	CASGSGQGASLNEQFF
9	TRBV29-1	CSPRSEQYF
17	TRBV9	CASSVEYGQYSGNTIYF
13	TRBV30	CAWRGTLAGELFF
14	TRBV3-1/TRBV3-2	CASSQDHRPGEQYF
17	TRBV5-1	CASSLRTSGMTYNEQFF
16	TRBV28	CASSFLGGGENTEAFF
13	TRBV6-1	CASSEGPNTEAFF
13	TRBV27	CASRLNHFNEQFF
14	TRBV6-4	CASSAGESTDTQYF
12	TRBV30	CAWSAVNTEAFF
13	TRBV19	CASSGQGDNEQFF
12	TRBV7-9	CASSFRGDTQYF
12	TRBV7-9	CASGRQGHEQYF
13	TRBV5-1	CASSGQGYNEQFF
13	TRBV5-1	CASSPSSGNTIYF
13	TRBV7-9	CASITGPNEKLFF
16	TRBV15	CATSRSRDRSTDTQYF
15	TRBV6-1	CASSEEVGASYEQYF
13	TRBV24-1	CATSDSQGETQYF
14	TRBV21-1	CASSNPGERIEQYF
14	TRBV11-2	CASSRDNVNYEQYF
15	TRBV13	CASSLMGQGAREQYF
13	TRBV3-1/TRBV3-2	CASSRISGGLLFF
14	TRBV29-1	CSVAIVSGNAEAFF
17	TRBV27	CASSLYQGPHGQETQYF
15	TRBV7-2	CASSAERGGDETQYF
15	TRBV4-1	CASSQGRGPEETQYF
15	TRBV5-1	CASSLGQYSNQPQHF
16	TRBV5-6	CASSFPSAGGTSPLHF
14	TRBV7-9	CASSFTGRNTEAFF
15	TRBV28	CASSDGGEGNEKLFF
15	TRBV7-2	CASSLSRAVQETQYF
14	TRBV28	CASSTGTVTKPQHF
16	TRBV27	CASSLMGQGRKDTQYF
12	TRBV19	CASSTGIGELFF
16	TRBV7-9	CASSSSGTGFSGELFF
13	TRBV6-5	CASSGEVGYGYTF
16	TRBV21-1	CASSPGQCGAKNIQYF
15	TRBV7-8	CASSLWAGAPNEQFF
17	TRBV6-1	CASSEEGYPSTNTEAFF
17	TRBV9	CASSVEGLAGVSGELFF
14	TRBV6-2/TRBV6-3	CASSYWGQSDTQYF
15	TRBV27	CASSLSGGLGQPQHF